These 27 T cell receptor beta chains were all obtained from the same sample, sequenced in a study of technical replicates of blood from a handful of donors. Data came from immunoSEQ multiplex PCR; TCRdb stores just in-frame clones and leaves some out. The repertoire holds about 93,000 clones, with around 95% as singletons. The sample taken for sequencing was T cells isolated from PBMCs. The receptors originated from a human donor in good health.

The chain combines TRBV5-1 with TRBJ2-1, with D possibly matching TRBD1 (6 bases). Trimming cost V 0 bases and J 0 bases, with 13 bases left between them. This CDR3 is built from 17 residues. CDR1 SGHRS and CDR2 YFSETQ come from the germline V gene. CDR3 in amino acids: CASSLASGALSYNEQFF. Here the CDR3 DNA reads TGCGCCAGCAGCTTGGCTTCAGGGGCCCTCTCCTACAATGAGCAGTTCTTC.

The V gene is TRBV19, the J gene TRBJ1-2, with 10 nucleotides matching TRBD1. Germline lookup yields CDR1 LNHDA and CDR2 SQIVND (reference sequence). The CDR3 is made up of 15 amino acids. V lost 5 bases, J lost 4 bases, and 7 bases stayed unmatched. CDR3 protein: CASSPGQGEIYGYTF. Here the CDR3 DNA reads TGTGCCAGTAGTCCCGGACAGGGGGAGATCTATGGCTACACCTTC.

V is TRBV28 and J is TRBJ2-7; tentatively, D is TRBD1 (6 bases). The CDR3 is made up of 15 amino acids. Deletions cut 6 bases from V and 4 bases from J, with 19 bases between. Looked up from germline, CDR1 is MDHEN and CDR2 is SYDVKM. The CDR3 nucleotides are TGTGCCAGCAGCCAGGACCGACAGGATATATACGAGCAGTACTTC. Residues: CASSQDRQDIYEQYF.

The rearrangement joins TRBV19 to TRBJ2-7, with 8 bases identical to TRBD1. The CDR3 is made up of 14 amino acids. Losses at the gene ends were 11 bases for V and 4 bases for J; bases not matched to a gene: 13. CDR1 LNHDA and CDR2 SQIVND come from the germline V gene (reference sequence). Written as DNA, the CDR3 is TGTGCCGTAGGCTATGGACAGGGAGTATACGAGCAGTACTTC. This translates into CAVGYGQGVYEQYF.

This chain uses TRBV7-9 with TRBJ1-2; D unclear. The CDR3 is 12 residues long. Germline CDR1 SEHNR, CDR2 FQNEAQ (reference sequence). Trimming took 10 bases from V and 2 from J, leaving 11 bases between them. This CDR3 reads CATDDTNYGYTF. CDR3 nucleotides: TGTGCCACCGATGACACGAACTATGGCTACACCTTC.

The chain is built from TRBV6-5 and TRBJ1-2; TRBD1 aligns across 9 bases. Losses at the gene ends were 7 bases for V and 6 bases for J; bases not matched to a gene: 12. The CDR3 runs 15 residues. Germline loops: CDR1 MNHEY, CDR2 SVGAGI. The CDR3 loop is CASIQLSQGAHGYTF. The DNA for the CDR3 is TGTGCCAGCATTCAATTATCACAGGGGGCGCATGGCTACACCTTC.

In nucleotides, the CDR3 is TGTGCCAGCAGCCAGCGACAGGGCCCCTATGGCTACACCTTC. Translation gives CASSQRQGPYGYTF. The chain recombines TRBV4-2 with TRBJ1-2, with 7 bases fitting TRBD1. CDR1 is LGHNA and CDR2 is YNFKEQ in the germline V gene. This CDR3 contains 14 residues. J was trimmed by 4 bases and V by 3 bases; bases with no gene match: 5.

V is TRBV4-1 and J is TRBJ1-2, with TRBD1 identical over 10 bases. J was trimmed by 0 bases and V by 1 base; bases with no gene match: 5. Germline CDR1 is MGHRA and CDR2 is YSYEKL. This CDR3 has 17 amino acids. The CDR3 DNA is TGCGCCAGCAGCCAAGGGGACAGGGGCTGGGCTAACTATGGCTACACCTTC. This sequence encodes CASSQGDRGWANYGYTF.

DNA of the CDR3: TGTGCCAGCAGCTTTCTTCTCGAGAGGAATGAGCAGTTCTTC. This gives the protein CASSFLLERNEQFF. This chain joins TRBV7-8 and TRBJ2-1; D not resolved. CDR3 size: 14 residues. From germline, CDR1 is SGHVS and CDR2 FQNEAQ. V dropped 3 bases and J dropped 7 bases, with 13 bases sitting between them.

The rearrangement uses TRBV5-1 and TRBJ2-2; tentative D call: TRBD2 (6 bases). The germline V gene encodes CDR1 SGHRS and CDR2 YFSETQ. This CDR3 comprises 15 residues. V gave up 1 base and J gave up 3 bases, with 10 bases separating them. DNA of the CDR3: TGCGCCAGCAGCTTGAGACTAGGCGACACCGGGGAGCTGTTTTTT. Its protein product is CASSLRLGDTGELFF.

This rearrangement joins TRBV2 to TRBJ1-1; D uncertain. This CDR3 contains 12 residues. Trimming removed 7 bases from V and 4 bases from J, with 10 bases in between. Germline values: CDR1 SNHLY, CDR2 FYNNEI. The DNA of the CDR3 is TGTGCCAGCACGGCGGGTACCACTGAAGCTTTCTTT. This encodes CASTAGTTEAFF.

The chain uses TRBV2 and TRBJ2-7, with D possibly matching TRBD2 (5 bases). Germline assignment: CDR1 SNHLY and CDR2 FYNNEI. The V and J ends lost 8 bases and 4 bases respectively, with 24 bases between them. CDR3 length: 16 residues. The CDR3 protein is CASGNPTGKSPYEQYF. CDR3 in DNA: TGTGCCAGCGGTAATCCGACCGGGAAAAGCCCATACGAGCAGTACTTC.

The CDR3 spells CASSPHSGRNTEAFF. The DNA of the CDR3 is TGTGCCAGCAGTCCTCACAGCGGTAGGAACACTGAAGCTTTCTTT. The rearrangement uses TRBV28 and TRBJ1-1; D is undetermined. Germline V gene lookup returns CDR1 MDHEN and CDR2 SYDVKM. Trimming removed 5 bases from V and 1 base from J, with 14 bases in between. CDR3 length: 15 residues.

V usage is TRBV7-3 and J usage is TRBJ2-1; D unclear. CDR1 is SGHTA and CDR2 is FQGTGA in the germline V gene. Trimming shortened V by 2 bases and J by 8 bases, and 19 bases separated the two germline ends. The CDR3 consists of 16 residues. CDR3 sequence reads: CASSLSSGGARDEQFF. In DNA form, the CDR3 reads TGTGCCAGCAGCTTATCCTCCGGCGGTGCGAGAGATGAGCAGTTCTTC.

V is TRBV5-4 and J is TRBJ1-2; D is possibly TRBD1 (6 bases). V dropped 2 bases and J dropped 6 bases, with 11 bases sitting between them. The CDR3 covers 13 residues. Germline CDR1 and CDR2: SGHNT and YYREEE (reference sequence). The CDR3 DNA is TGTGCCAGCAGCTTTGCAGGGGTGAATGGCTACACCTTC. Translation gives CASSFAGVNGYTF.

The rearrangement uses TRBV10-2 and TRBJ1-1, with D maybe TRBD1 (5 bases). Germline values: CDR1 WSHSY, CDR2 SAAADI. The CDR3 sequence is 13 residues long. The V and J ends lost 7 bases and 3 bases respectively, with 12 bases between them. The CDR3 DNA is TGCGCCAGCACCCACAGGTCCGACACTGAAGCTTTCTTT. Translation gives CASTHRSDTEAFF.

The V gene is TRBV6-5, the J gene TRBJ1-2, with 11 bases lining up with TRBD1. Germline CDR1 is MNHEY and CDR2 is SVGAGI. J lost 2 bases, V lost 8 bases, and 4 bases had no gene match. There are 14 residues in the CDR3. The CDR3: CASARTGGNYGYTF. In nucleotides, the CDR3 is TGTGCCAGCGCCCGGACAGGGGGCAACTATGGCTACACCTTC.

The rearrangement links TRBV10-3 to TRBJ2-3; 7 nucleotides agree with TRBD2. This CDR3 comprises 14 residues. Germline CDR1 ENHRY, CDR2 SYGVKD. V shed 0 bases, J shed 5 bases, and the junction held 2 bases outside the gene matches. The CDR3 region is CAISESGGRDTQYF. The DNA of the CDR3 is TGTGCCATCAGTGAGTCAGGCGGGAGAGATACGCAGTATTTT.

The rearrangement joins TRBV4-1 to TRBJ2-3, with D perhaps TRBD1 (6 bases). The V gene's germline CDR1 is MGHRA and CDR2 YSYEKL. Between the trimmed V and J ends, which lost 2 bases and 2 bases, there was a span of 17 bases. The CDR3 contains 17 residues. The CDR3 protein is CASSQPTAGAHTDTQYF. For the CDR3, the DNA is TGCGCCAGCAGCCAACCGACGGCAGGGGCACACACAGATACGCAGTATTTT.

The chain recombines TRBV6-5 with TRBJ2-3, with 8 positions matching TRBD2. The ends lost 8 bases at V and 4 bases at J; junction bases unmatched: 5. This CDR3 is 13 amino acids long. The germline gives CDR1 MNHEY, CDR2 SVGAGI. In DNA, the CDR3 is TGTGCCAGCTGGCCCGGGGGGGCAGATACGCAGTATTTT. Encoded protein: CASWPGGADTQYF.

The rearrangement uses TRBV5-1 and TRBJ2-3; D is perhaps TRBD2 (5 bases). Between the trimmed V and J ends, which lost 4 bases and 2 bases, there was a span of 26 bases. Looked up from germline, CDR1 is SGHRS and CDR2 is YFSETQ. This CDR3 contains 19 residues. The DNA of the CDR3 is TGCGCCAGCAGCCACCCTAGGGAGTTATTACGCCAAGACACAGATACGCAGTATTTT. Translated: CASSHPRELLRQDTDTQYF.

This clone was recorded only once. This sequence joins TRBV7-9 and TRBJ1-4, with TRBD1 matching 8 bases. The CDR3 consists of 15 residues. Trimming at V came to 4 bases and at J to 4 bases, leaving 5 bases not matched to a gene. Germline values: CDR1 SEHNR, CDR2 FQNEAQ (reference sequence). The CDR3 bases are TGTGCCAGCAGCTCTTTCGACAGGGGTAATGAAAAACTGTTTTTT. Its translation is CASSSFDRGNEKLFF.

The V gene is TRBV30, the J gene TRBJ2-7; no reliable D call. Between the trimmed V and J ends, which lost 3 bases and 6 bases, there was a span of 12 bases. The germline CDR1 and CDR2 sequences are GTSNPN and SVGIG (reference sequence). CDR3 size: 12 residues. The CDR3 spells CAWRPFTSEQYF. CDR3 in DNA: TGTGCCTGGAGACCATTTACAAGCGAGCAGTACTTC. The entire variable domain, with the rest obtained from reference TRBV30 and TRBJ2-7, is as follows: SQTIHQWPATLVQPVGSPLSLECTVEGTSNPNLYWYRQAAGRGLQLLFYSVGIGQISSEVPQNLSASRPQDRQFILSSKKLLLSDSGFYLCAWRPFTSEQYFGPGTRLTVT.

The chain couples TRBV5-1 to TRBJ2-7; D is possibly TRBD1 (5 bases). Trimming removed 3 bases at V and 3 bases at J, with 13 bases between. The CDR3 extends over 14 amino acids. CDR1 is SGHRS and CDR2 is YFSETQ in the germline V gene. The CDR3 sequence is CASSSLTDNYEQYF. The DNA for the CDR3 is TGCGCCAGCAGCTCCCTTACGGACAACTACGAGCAGTACTTC.

The V and J genes are TRBV30 and TRBJ1-4; TRBD1 agrees at 7 bases. The CDR3 runs to 13 residues. Germline CDR1 and CDR2: GTSNPN and SVGIG (reference sequence). Trimming cost V 1 base and J 8 bases; bases outside gene matches: 4. Here the CDR3 reads CAWSEGAVEKLFF. CDR3 DNA sequence: TGTGCCTGGAGTGAGGGGGCGGTGGAAAAACTGTTTTTT.

The chain couples TRBV10-3 to TRBJ1-2; tentative D call: TRBD1 (5 bases). Trimming cost V 6 bases and J 8 bases, with 16 bases left between them. Germline-derived CDR1 and CDR2 are ENHRY and SYGVKD. The CDR3 is made up of 13 amino acids. This chain's CDR3 is CAIRRGVNSGYTF. CDR3 nucleotides: TGTGCCATCAGACGGGGGGTTAACAGCGGCTACACCTTC.

This sequence joins TRBV7-6 and TRBJ2-1; D is possibly TRBD2 (6 bases). The CDR3 spans 13 residues. Trimming shortened V by 4 bases and J by 6 bases, and 10 bases separated the two germline ends. CDR1 SGHVS and CDR2 FNYEAQ come from the germline V gene. The CDR3 here is CASSSGLFNEQFF. The CDR3 nucleotides read TGTGCCAGCAGCTCGGGACTGTTCAATGAGCAGTTCTTC. Supplemented by reference TRBV7-6 and TRBJ2-1, the full variable domain reads GAGVSQSPRYKVTKRGQDVALRCDPISGHVSLYWYRQALGQGPEFLTYFNYEAQQDKSGLPNDRFSAERPEGSISTLTIQRTEQRDSAMYRCASSSGLFNEQFFGPGTRLTVL.